A selection of T cell receptor beta chains follows, all from one sample in a study of human T cells and chemical hapten exposure. In TCRdb, the RACE reads were re-called with MiXCR into one record per CDR3 protein. The sample lists approximately 80,000 distinct CDR3 sequences; around 9.3% were seen once. The source was whole blood, collected in connection with sensitization to the hapten diphenylcyclopropenone (DPC). The receptor source for this set is a woman in her fifties or sixties with alopecia areata. Some clones in this sample may be carry-over from other donors' samples. Each CDR3 is given with its conserved first and last residue. Each record gives: J gene, D gene, V gene, clone size, CDR3 DNA, CDR3 protein. A D gene is named only where the DNA matches it firmly. Clone sizes are given selectively: once, few, many, or a class where the clone is expanded.

TRBJ1-6,-,TRBV2,many,TGTGCCAGCACCTCTAGGCAGCTGCCATGGGGAGATTCACCCCTCCACTTT,CASTSRQLPWGDSPLHF
TRBJ2-7,-,TRBV20-1,-,TGCAGTGCCATACAGGGCCCTTTTGCCCCTCCAGGCGAGCAGTACTTC,CSAIQGPFAPPGEQYF
TRBJ2-4,-,TRBV12-2,-,TGTGCCCCGGGACACTTAGAAAACATTCAGTACTTC,CAPGHLENIQYF
TRBJ1-1,TRBD1,TRBV12-3/TRBV12-4,few,TGTGCCAGCAGTTCCCAGACACCGGGGACAGGCGCTTTCTTT,CASSSQTPGTGAFF
TRBJ2-3,-,TRBV6-2/TRBV6-3,many,TGTGCCTCCCAGGCCGCTTCCCCCACAGATACGCAGTATTTT,CASQAASPTDTQYF
TRBJ1-1,TRBD1,TRBV6-5,many,TGTGCCAGCAGTCGAGGGACAGGGGAAGCTTTCTTT,CASSRGTGEAFF
TRBJ2-1,-,TRBV6-6,many,TGTGCCAGCAGTTACCCAGCCTCCGACAATGAGCAGTTCTTC,CASSYPASDNEQFF
TRBJ1-1,TRBD1,TRBV11-2,-,TGTGCCAGCGGGTACAGGGGGGATGAAGCTTTCTTT,CASGYRGDEAFF
TRBJ2-1,-,TRBV29-1,-,TGCAGCGTTGAGGGACACAGTTTATCCCAGTACAATGAGCAGTTCTTC,CSVEGHSLSQYNEQFF
TRBJ2-3,-,TRBV24-1,-,TGTGCCACCAGTGACCAAAGGAGAGCAGATACGCAGTATTTT,CATSDQRRADTQYF
TRBJ2-5,-,TRBV7-8,-,TGTGCCAGCAGCTTTCAGGGGGGAGTGACCCAGTACTTC,CASSFQGGVTQYF
TRBJ1-1,-,TRBV24-1,-,TGTGCCACCAGTGACACGGACAGCACTGAAGCTTTCTTT,CATSDTDSTEAFF
TRBJ2-3,-,TRBV28,many,TGTGCCAGCAGTCAACCCGACTCGACCGATATGAAGTATTTT,CASSQPDSTDMKYF
TRBJ1-4,-,TRBV7-9,many,TGTGCCAGCAGCTCCCGGTTAGGGGTCGAGCTGGGAGTTGGGGAAAAACTGTTTTTT,CASSSRLGVELGVGEKLFF
TRBJ1-6,-,TRBV23-1,many,TGCGCCAGCAGTCAATTAAAGGACAAGAATTCACCCCTCCACTTT,CASSQLKDKNSPLHF
TRBJ1-1,-,TRBV18,few,TGTGCCAGCTCACTCTCGATTAACCAGAACACTGAAGCTTTCTTT,CASSLSINQNTEAFF
TRBJ2-7,TRBD1,TRBV7-9,few,TGTGCCAGCAGCTTGCAGGGGGATACCTACGAGCAGTACTTC,CASSLQGDTYEQYF
TRBJ1-2,-,TRBV29-1,many,TGCAGCGTTGACCCGGGGCCCCTCTTCGTCTACACCTTC,CSVDPGPLFVYTF
TRBJ1-1,-,TRBV2,few,TGTGCCAGCAGTCTGGGGAAGGGCATGAACACTGAAGCTTTCTTT,CASSLGKGMNTEAFF
TRBJ1-1,-,TRBV29-1,many,TGCAGCGTCGGATCGACAGCAACAAACACTGAAGCTTTCTTT,CSVGSTATNTEAFF
TRBJ2-3,TRBD2,TRBV5-4,-,TGTGCCAGCAGCCTATCAGCGGGAGGGCGGGGAGATACGCAGTATTTT,CASSLSAGGRGDTQYF
TRBJ2-1,-,TRBV12-3/TRBV12-4,few,TGTGCCAGCAGTTTGTCTCGTGAGCAGTTCTTC,CASSLSREQFF
TRBJ2-2,TRBD2,TRBV7-2,-,TGTGCCAGCAGCTTAACTTCTAGCGGGAGGGCCGGCACCGGGGTGCTGTTTTTT,CASSLTSSGRAGTGVLFF
TRBJ2-2,-,TRBV28,many,TGTGCCAGCAGTCCGGGGGGCCGCACCGGGGAGCTGTTTTTT,CASSPGGRTGELFF
TRBJ1-1,-,TRBV20-1,many,TGCAGTGCTAGAGCCCGCGGGGACACTGAAGCTTTCTTT,CSARARGDTEAFF
TRBJ2-5,-,TRBV20-1,-,TGCAGTGCTAGTACGGGGGGCCTAGAGACCCAGTACTTC,CSASTGGLETQYF
TRBJ1-1,TRBD1,TRBV14,many,TGTGCCAGCAGGAAGGGACAGGGAATGAACACTGAAGCTTTCTTT,CASRKGQGMNTEAFF
TRBJ2-5,-,TRBV20-1,many,TGCAGTGCTGGGGGGGGCAGCGATCAAGAGACCCAGTACTTC,CSAGGGSDQETQYF
TRBJ2-3,-,TRBV10-3,-,TGTGCCATCAGTGAGTCGTCCAGAAGCACAGATACGCAGTATTTT,CAISESSRSTDTQYF
TRBJ2-7,-,TRBV30,-,TGTGCCTGGAGCCGACTTGGCCCCTACGAGCAGTACTTC,CAWSRLGPYEQYF
TRBJ1-2,-,TRBV29-1,many,TGCAGCGTTGCGGGACAAGGTTCCTACACCTTC,CSVAGQGSYTF
TRBJ2-4,TRBD1,TRBV4-1,few,TGCGCCAGCAGCCAACCCGGACAGGGGAGAGCCAAAAACATTCAGTACTTC,CASSQPGQGRAKNIQYF
TRBJ2-5,-,TRBV20-1,many,TGCAGTGCTCCCACCGAGTGGGCCCAGTACTTC,CSAPTEWAQYF
TRBJ2-1,-,TRBV12-3/TRBV12-4,many,TGTGCCAGCAGTTCGCCTGGGGGGCAGTTCTTC,CASSSPGGQFF
TRBJ2-3,-,TRBV29-1,many,TGCAGCGTTGAAGATCCTAGCGATCCAGATACGCAGTATTTT,CSVEDPSDPDTQYF
TRBJ1-1,-,TRBV5-1,-,TGCGCCAGCAGCATGGATACGAACACTGAAGCTTTCTTT,CASSMDTNTEAFF
TRBJ2-1,TRBD2,TRBV5-1,-,TGCGCCAGCACCCCGGCGGGGGGCTACAATGAGCAGTTCTTC,CASTPAGGYNEQFF
TRBJ1-5,TRBD1,TRBV18,few,TGTGCCAGCTCAAGTTCCACAGGGGGCAATCAGCCCCAGCATTTT,CASSSSTGGNQPQHF
TRBJ2-7,TRBD2,TRBV20-1,-,TGCAGTGCTAGAGATTTGGCTAGCGGGATCTACGAGCAGTACTTC,CSARDLASGIYEQYF
TRBJ2-3,-,TRBV10-3,many,TGTGCCATCAGTGTATCTGACACCACAGATACGCAGTATTTT,CAISVSDTTDTQYF
TRBJ2-1,TRBD2,TRBV27,many,TGTGCCAGCAGTTATGCTAGCGGGAGACTGGACAATGAGCAGTTCTTC,CASSYASGRLDNEQFF
TRBJ2-7,-,TRBV18,few,TGTGCCAGCTCATTCGAAGGGCTGTACGAGCAGTACTTC,CASSFEGLYEQYF
TRBJ2-3,TRBD2,TRBV12-3/TRBV12-4,-,TGTGCCAGCAGAACTAGCGTTGGAGATACGCAGTATTTT,CASRTSVGDTQYF
TRBJ1-1,TRBD1,TRBV6-6,-,TGTGCCACCTCACACAGGGGATCTGAAGCTTTCTTT,CATSHRGSEAFF
TRBJ2-1,-,TRBV20-1,-,TGCAGTGCTAGAGAGGGCCACCCCGGATGGAATGAGCAGTTCTTC,CSAREGHPGWNEQFF
TRBJ2-4,-,TRBV28,many,TGTGCCAGCAGTCGGGGGCGGGAAGAAAACATTCAGTACTTC,CASSRGREENIQYF
TRBJ1-2,-,TRBV29-1,many,TGCAGCGCAGAGGGACCCCTGGATGGCTACACCTTC,CSAEGPLDGYTF
TRBJ2-5,-,TRBV29-1,many,TGCAGCGGTCACAGGGTCGGCCAGGAGACCCAGTACTTC,CSGHRVGQETQYF
TRBJ2-3,TRBD1,TRBV20-1,-,TGCAGTGCTGACAGGGCAGATACGCAGTATTTT,CSADRADTQYF
TRBJ1-2,-,TRBV20-1,-,TGCAGTGCTGAACCAGGACGCTACACCTTC,CSAEPGRYTF
TRBJ2-1,-,TRBV4-3,few,TGCGCCAGCAGCGGAATCGGAGGTTACAATGAGCAGTTCTTC,CASSGIGGYNEQFF
TRBJ2-5,TRBD1,TRBV19,-,TGTGCCAGTAGTAACAGGGGGCAAGAGACCCAGTACTTC,CASSNRGQETQYF
TRBJ1-4,-,TRBV29-1,-,TGCAGCGTTGAAGATTATGGGGGCGGAGGAGAAAAACTGTTTTTT,CSVEDYGGGGEKLFF
TRBJ1-1,TRBD1,TRBV10-3,many,TGTGCCATCTCGTCCCGGGACAGGCTGGTGGGCACTGAAGCTTTCTTT,CAISSRDRLVGTEAFF
TRBJ2-3,TRBD1,TRBV7-8,-,TGTGCCAGCAGCACCCCAGGGGGTAAGAACCCCACAGATACGCAGTATTTT,CASSTPGGKNPTDTQYF